Shown below are 30 T cell receptor beta chains from a single sample sequenced in a study of blood T cell repertoires in COVID-19. Some clones are missing from TCRdb's copy, which holds only in-frame ones; the method was immunoSEQ multiplex PCR. The sample lists roughly 480,000 clones, 75% to 90% seen once, with around 0.92% in the top ten. Sequencing was performed on peripheral blood. The receptors stem from a man aged 18 to 30 with COVID-19, enrolled during active disease.

The gene calls are TRBV27 and TRBJ2-7; no clear D. V lost 6 bases and J 3 bases, leaving 9 bases between the germline ends. The CDR3 runs to 12 residues. Germline V CDR1 and CDR2: MNHEY, SMNVEV (reference sequence). DNA for the CDR3: TGTGCCAGCAGAGACTTAAGCTACGAGCAGTACTTC. The encoded protein is CASRDLSYEQYF.

The V and J genes are TRBV5-1 and TRBJ2-7; TRBD1 is a possible D gene (5 bases). CDR1 and CDR2 (germline): SGHRS, YFSETQ. This CDR3 region has 16 residues. The germline V and J ends were trimmed by 4 bases and 2 bases, with 19 bases remaining between them. The CDR3 bases are TGCGCCAGCAGCAGAACAGGCAGCCTAGACCCCTACGAGCAGTACTTC. Protein product: CASSRTGSLDPYEQYF.

The chain is built from TRBV12-3 or TRBV12-4 and TRBJ2-3, with a possible D match to TRBD2 (7 bases). Trimming cost V 8 bases and J 0 bases, with 9 bases left between them. The CDR3 sequence is 13 residues long. The DNA of the CDR3 is TGTGCCAGCGCGGGGGCTAGCACAGATACGCAGTATTTT. The encoded protein is CASAGASTDTQYF.

The V gene is TRBV2, the J gene TRBJ1-2, with D possibly being TRBD1 (6 bases). The CDR3 has 12 residues. V was trimmed by 10 bases and J by 4 bases, leaving 13 bases between them. Germline CDR1 SNHLY, CDR2 FYNNEI. The chain's CDR3 is CAISGQSYGYTF. The CDR3 nucleotides read TGTGCCATCTCAGGACAGAGCTATGGCTACACCTTC.

This sequence joins TRBV3-1 (or the pseudogene TRBV3-2) and TRBJ2-1; 7 bases align to TRBD1. V was pared by 1 base and J by 6 bases, with 6 bases of the junction left unmatched. Germline V gene data show CDR1 as LGHDT and CDR2 as YNNKEL (reference sequence). The CDR3 runs to 15 residues. The CDR3 sequence: CASSQALAGGNEQFF. The CDR3 DNA reads as TGTGCCAGCAGCCAAGCCTTAGCAGGGGGCAATGAGCAGTTCTTC.

V gene TRBV3-1 (or the pseudogene TRBV3-2) combines with J gene TRBJ2-5, with 10 bases that match TRBD2. Germline CDR1 and CDR2: LGHDT and YNNKEL (reference sequence). The CDR3 loop spans 15 amino acids. The V and J ends lost 6 bases and 5 bases, in that order; junction bases with no gene match: 9. CDR3 DNA: TGTGCCAGCAGTCCTAGCGGGAGTAGCGGGGAGACCCAGTACTTC. Residues: CASSPSGSSGETQYF.

The chain is built from TRBV7-3 and TRBJ2-3; D perhaps matches TRBD2 (5 bases). In germline, CDR1 is SGHTA, CDR2 FQGTGA. The CDR3 consists of 15 residues. Trimming cost V 5 bases and J 4 bases, with 16 bases left between them. The CDR3 DNA follows: TGTGCCAGCAGCCCAAACGGGGAGTTGGCAGATACGCAGTATTTT. Translating gives CASSPNGELADTQYF. The entire variable domain, with the rest obtained from reference TRBV7-3 and TRBJ2-3, is as follows: GAGVSQTPSNKVTEKGKYVELRCDPISGHTALYWYRQSLGQGPEFLIYFQGTGAADDSGLPNDRFFAVRPEGSVSTLKIQRTERGDSAVYLCASSPNGELADTQYFGPGTRLTVL.

The V call is TRBV9, the J call TRBJ2-1; a possible D gene is TRBD2 (5 bases). Germline assignment: CDR1 SGDLS and CDR2 YYNGEE. This CDR3 has 14 residues. V was shortened by 7 bases and J by 6 bases, with 17 bases between the two germline ends. CDR3 bases: TGTGCCAGCGCGGAGACTACCCCCCTCAATGAGCAGTTCTTC. Amino acid sequence: CASAETTPLNEQFF.

This sequence joins TRBV11-3 and TRBJ2-1, with a weak D call TRBD2 (6 bases). Germline CDR1 SGHNT, CDR2 YENEEA. V lost 5 bases, J lost 7 bases, and 21 bases lay in between. CDR3 length: 16 amino acids. The CDR3 loop is CASSPGFAGSLNEQFF. CDR3 coding DNA: TGTGCCAGCAGCCCCGGATTCGCGGGATCTCTTAATGAGCAGTTCTTC. Based on the CDR3 plus reference TRBV11-3 and TRBJ2-1, the full variable domain is EAGVVQSPRYKIIEKKQPVAFWCNPISGHNTLYWYLQNLGQGPELLIRYENEEAVDDSQLPKDRFSAERLKGVDSTLKIQPAELGDSAVYLCASSPGFAGSLNEQFFGPGTRLTVL.

This clone was seen once. This chain joins TRBV19 and TRBJ1-2; TRBD1 might be the D (5 bases). With 6 bases removed from V and 5 bases from J, the gap between germline ends came to 10 bases. The CDR3 has 12 amino acids. CDR1 and CDR2 from the germline V gene are LNHDA and SQIVND (reference sequence). The CDR3, as DNA: TGTGCCAGTAGCAGGGATTCGTATGGCTACACCTTC. It codes for CASSRDSYGYTF.

The gene calls are TRBV19 and TRBJ1-2; 10 nucleotides line up with TRBD1. Per germline, CDR1 LNHDA and CDR2 SQIVND (reference sequence). V dropped 4 bases and J dropped 7; count of bases not matched to a gene: 12. The CDR3 contains 16 residues. The CDR3 here is CASSKGRDRGRSGYTF. The CDR3 DNA follows: TGTGCCAGTAGTAAAGGTCGGGACAGGGGAAGGAGTGGCTACACCTTC.

The gene calls are TRBV12-3 or TRBV12-4 and TRBJ2-7; D is possibly TRBD1 (6 bases). The CDR3 extends over 13 amino acids. V shed 6 bases and J shed 4 bases, with 13 bases lying between them. CDR3 loop: CASRKGQEYEQYF. The CDR3 DNA reads TGTGCCAGCAGGAAGGGACAAGAATACGAGCAGTACTTC.

The chain couples TRBV4-1 to TRBJ2-7, with 9 bases that match TRBD1. CDR1 and CDR2 from the germline V gene are MGHRA and YSYEKL. The J segment lost 3 bases and the V segment lost 2 bases, leaving 5 bases of the junction unmatched. This CDR3 is 15 amino acids long. Here the CDR3 DNA reads TGCGCCAGCAGCCAAATGGGACAGGGACACTACGAGCAGTACTTC. Translated: CASSQMGQGHYEQYF.

The chain is built from TRBV12-3 or TRBV12-4 and TRBJ1-5; D call uncertain. This CDR3 spans 12 amino acids. V was clipped by 6 bases and J by 5 bases, with 8 bases between them. The DNA of the CDR3 is TGTGCCAGCAGGAGGGTGGATCAGCCCCAGCATTTT. Encoded protein: CASRRVDQPQHF.

The chain recombines TRBV19 with TRBJ2-7, with TRBD2 identical over 12 bases. The CDR3 length is 15 residues. Germline-derived CDR1 and CDR2 are LNHDA and SQIVND (reference sequence). Losses at the gene ends were 4 bases for V and 6 bases for J; bases not matched to a gene: 7. The CDR3 region is CASSTRTSGVREQYF. DNA of the CDR3: TGTGCCAGTAGTACGCGGACTAGCGGGGTCCGCGAGCAGTACTTC.

The V gene is TRBV14, the J gene TRBJ1-1; D is perhaps TRBD1 (5 bases). CDR1 is SGHDN and CDR2 is FVKESK in the germline V gene. This CDR3 contains 13 residues. Trimming shortened V by 0 bases and J by 11 bases, and 13 bases separated the two germline ends. DNA of the CDR3: TGTGCCAGCAGCCAAGATCTGGGGGGAACGGCTTTCTTT. Protein product: CASSQDLGGTAFF.

This sequence joins TRBV12-3 or TRBV12-4 and TRBJ2-7; TRBD2 agrees at 9 bases. The J segment lost 7 bases and the V segment lost 7 bases, leaving 8 bases of the junction unmatched. This CDR3 region has 13 residues. The CDR3 protein is CASTLAGEYEQYF. The CDR3 DNA sequence: TGTGCCAGCACCTTAGCGGGAGAGTATGAGCAGTACTTC.

This chain joins TRBV4-1 and TRBJ1-4, with 7 nucleotides matching TRBD1. V dropped 5 bases and J dropped 7; count of bases not matched to a gene: 4. CDR3 length: 13 residues. Germline V lookup: CDR1 MGHRA, CDR2 YSYEKL. CDR3 DNA sequence: TGCGCCAGCAGCACCCGACAGGGTGAAAAACTGTTTTTT. This gives the protein CASSTRQGEKLFF.

V usage is TRBV5-1 and J usage is TRBJ2-3; the match to TRBD1 covers 12 bases. CDR1 and CDR2 (germline): SGHRS, YFSETQ. CDR3 length: 16 amino acids. Trimming took 7 bases from V and 4 from J; bases not matched to a gene: 10. CDR3 coding DNA: TGCGCCAGCTTCTCGGGGGACAGGGGGCAGGCAGATACGCAGTATTTT. Its translation is CASFSGDRGQADTQYF.

The gene calls are TRBV19 and TRBJ2-5; D may be TRBD1 (6 bases). V shed 6 bases and J shed 5 bases, with 19 bases lying between them. The CDR3 covers 15 residues. Germline CDR1 LNHDA, CDR2 SQIVND (reference sequence). The CDR3 here is CASSPLRGRRETQYF. CDR3 DNA: TGTGCCAGTAGCCCACTCAGGGGTCGCAGGGAGACCCAGTACTTC.

The chain combines TRBV19 with TRBJ2-1; possibly TRBD2 for D (5 bases). Germline assignment: CDR1 LNHDA and CDR2 SQIVND (reference sequence). Trimming shortened V by 5 bases and J by 4 bases, and 12 bases separated the two germline ends. The CDR3 consists of 14 residues. As DNA, the CDR3 is TGTGCCAGTAGTCCCGGTTCGGGGTACAATGAGCAGTTCTTC. Translation: CASSPGSGYNEQFF.

The V gene is TRBV27, the J gene TRBJ1-6; D perhaps matches TRBD1 (5 bases). CDR1 and CDR2 from the germline V gene are MNHEY and SMNVEV (reference sequence). V gave up 3 bases and J gave up 7 bases, with 19 bases separating them. The CDR3 sequence is 17 residues long. The DNA for the CDR3 is TGTGCCAGCAGTTTCTTCACAGGATTGGGCCCGAATTCACCCCTCCACTTT. It translates to CASSFFTGLGPNSPLHF.

On this clone: Germline is not matched at one junction end, which may reflect a read error. V is TRBV7-7 and J is TRBJ2-2, with 15 bases identical to TRBD2. The germline V gene encodes CDR1 SSHAT and CDR2 FNYEAQ (reference sequence). The CDR3 has 20 residues. The CDR3 sequence is CASSLFGRTSGRGGAGELFF. CDR3 DNA sequence: TGTGCTAGCAGCCTTTTTGGCCGGACTAGCGGGAGGGGTGGCGCCGGGGAGCTGTTTTTT.

J is TRBJ2-1 and V is TRBV24-1; 7 nucleotides align to TRBD2. Trimming cost V 3 bases and J 10 bases; bases outside gene matches: 8. Germline V CDR1 and CDR2: KGHDR, SFDVKD. This CDR3 spans 14 amino acids. CDR3 sequence reads: CATSDTTQAGEQFF. CDR3 sequence (DNA): TGTGCCACCAGTGATACCACGCAAGCGGGAGAGCAGTTCTTC.

This clone has only one observation. This sequence joins TRBV5-4 and TRBJ1-4; D might be TRBD1 (6 bases). The ends were cut back, 4 bases at V and 3 bases at J, with 16 bases in the middle. Germline loops: CDR1 SGHNT, CDR2 YYREEE (reference sequence). The CDR3 runs 16 residues. In nucleotides, the CDR3 is TGTGCCAGCAGCCCGGCCCTGGGACAATCTAATGAAAAACTGTTTTTT. It translates to CASSPALGQSNEKLFF.

The chain recombines TRBV19 with TRBJ2-2; 8 nucleotides align to TRBD1. Germline CDR1 reads LNHDA; CDR2 reads SQIVND (reference sequence). The ends lost 8 bases at V and 7 bases at J; junction bases unmatched: 15. The CDR3 extends over 16 amino acids. Here the CDR3 reads CASGSPGQERIGELFF. CDR3 nucleotide sequence: TGTGCCAGTGGATCTCCGGGACAGGAGAGAATCGGGGAGCTGTTTTTT.

Written as DNA, the CDR3 is TGTGCCAGCTCCCCCGGGACAGCTCAAAACTATGGCTACACCTTC. Protein: CASSPGTAQNYGYTF. The chain carries TRBV18 and TRBJ1-2, with 7 bases that match TRBD1. Germline V gene sequence: CDR1 KGHSH, CDR2 LQKENI. Trimming cost V 6 bases and J 2 bases; bases outside gene matches: 9. The CDR3 runs 15 residues.

The J gene is TRBJ2-5, the V gene TRBV5-1; TRBD2 agrees at 11 bases. Germline V gene lookup returns CDR1 SGHRS and CDR2 YFSETQ. Unmatched junction bases numbered 17, after V lost 0 bases and J lost 4 bases. The CDR3 runs to 20 residues. For the CDR3, the DNA is TGCGCCAGCAGCTTGGAGACGGCTAGCGGGGGGATCGGTAGGGGAGAGACCCAGTACTTC. As protein: CASSLETASGGIGRGETQYF.

The V gene is TRBV30, the J gene TRBJ2-1, with TRBD2 matching over 9 bases. CDR1 GTSNPN and CDR2 SVGIG come from the germline V gene (reference sequence). The CDR3 consists of 17 residues. V dropped 1 base and J dropped 0; count of bases not matched to a gene: 7. This CDR3 reads CAWSGVAGVSSYNEQFF. For the CDR3, the DNA is TGTGCCTGGAGTGGGGTAGCGGGGGTTAGCTCCTACAATGAGCAGTTCTTC.

The chain has TRBV6-4 and TRBJ1-6; D is undetermined. This CDR3 is built from 13 residues. Germline CDR1 MRHNA, CDR2 SNTAGT. V was clipped by 0 bases and J by 10 bases, with 7 bases between them. The CDR3 DNA reads TGTGCCAGCAGTGACTCGTGGGAGTCACCCCTCCACTTT. Protein sequence: CASSDSWESPLHF.